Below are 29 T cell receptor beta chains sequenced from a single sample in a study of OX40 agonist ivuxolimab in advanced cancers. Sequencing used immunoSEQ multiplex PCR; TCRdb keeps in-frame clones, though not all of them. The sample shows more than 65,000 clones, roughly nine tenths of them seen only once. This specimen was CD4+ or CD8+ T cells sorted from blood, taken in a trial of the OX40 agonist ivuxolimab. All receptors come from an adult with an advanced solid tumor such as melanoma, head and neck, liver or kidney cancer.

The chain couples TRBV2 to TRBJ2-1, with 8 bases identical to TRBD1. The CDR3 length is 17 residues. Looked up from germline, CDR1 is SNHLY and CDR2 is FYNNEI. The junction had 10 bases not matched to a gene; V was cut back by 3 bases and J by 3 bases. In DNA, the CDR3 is TGTGCCAGCAGTGATTCGACAGGGGACGCCATCTACAATGAGCAGTTCTTC. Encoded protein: CASSDSTGDAIYNEQFF. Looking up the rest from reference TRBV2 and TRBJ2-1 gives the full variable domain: EPEVTQTPSHQVTQMGQEVILRCVPISNHLYFYWYRQILGQKVEFLVSFYNNEISEKSEIFDDQFSVERPDGSNFTLKIRSTKLEDSAMYFCASSDSTGDAIYNEQFFGPGTRLTVL.

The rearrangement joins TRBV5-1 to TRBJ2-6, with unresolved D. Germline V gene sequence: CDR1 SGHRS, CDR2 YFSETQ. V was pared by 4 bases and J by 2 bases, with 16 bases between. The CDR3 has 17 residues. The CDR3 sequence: CASSPDFRGTGANVLTF. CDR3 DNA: TGCGCCAGCAGCCCAGATTTCAGAGGTACTGGGGCCAACGTCCTGACTTTC.

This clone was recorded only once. The CDR3 region has the DNA TGCAGCGTTGTGACGGGAGGGGCCGGGGAGCTGTTTTTT. This codes for CSVVTGGAGELFF. The chain carries TRBV29-1 and TRBJ2-2; TRBD2 matches 8 bases. V was pared by 4 bases and J by 6 bases, with 4 bases of the junction left unmatched. The germline V gene has CDR1 SQVTM and CDR2 ANQGSEA. The CDR3 length is 13 residues.

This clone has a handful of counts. CDR3 DNA: TGTGCCAGCAGTGCGACTAGCTTGGCCCTGTACAATGAGCAGTTCTTC. Its protein is CASSATSLALYNEQFF. The chain joins TRBV2 to TRBJ2-1, with 7 bases lining up with TRBD2. Germline lookup yields CDR1 SNHLY and CDR2 FYNNEI. The CDR3 sequence is 16 residues long. J lost 4 bases, V lost 4 bases, and 10 bases had no gene match.

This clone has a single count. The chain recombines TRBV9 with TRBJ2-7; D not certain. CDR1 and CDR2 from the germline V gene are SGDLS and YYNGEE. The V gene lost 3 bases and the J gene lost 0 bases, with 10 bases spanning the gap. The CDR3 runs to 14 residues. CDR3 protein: CASSAYLTSYEQYF. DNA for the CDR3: TGTGCCAGCAGCGCTTACTTGACCTCCTACGAGCAGTACTTC.

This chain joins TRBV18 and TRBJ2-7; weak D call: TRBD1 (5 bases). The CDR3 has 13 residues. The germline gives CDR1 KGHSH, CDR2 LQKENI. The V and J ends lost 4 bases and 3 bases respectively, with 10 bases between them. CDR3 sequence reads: CASSRSDSYEQYF. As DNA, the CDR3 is TGTGCCAGCTCACGATCAGACAGCTACGAGCAGTACTTC.

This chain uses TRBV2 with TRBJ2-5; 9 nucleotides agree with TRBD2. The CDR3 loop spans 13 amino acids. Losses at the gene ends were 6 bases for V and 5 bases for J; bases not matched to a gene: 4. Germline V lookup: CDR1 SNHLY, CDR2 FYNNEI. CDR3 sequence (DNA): TGTGCCAGCAGCCAGGGACTAGCCGAGACCCAGTACTTC. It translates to CASSQGLAETQYF.

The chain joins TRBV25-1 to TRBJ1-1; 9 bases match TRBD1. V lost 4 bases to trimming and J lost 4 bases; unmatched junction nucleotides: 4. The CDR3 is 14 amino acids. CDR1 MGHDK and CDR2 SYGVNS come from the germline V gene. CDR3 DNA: TGTGCCAGCAGTGTACAGGGGGCAGTCACTGAAGCTTTCTTT. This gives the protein CASSVQGAVTEAFF.

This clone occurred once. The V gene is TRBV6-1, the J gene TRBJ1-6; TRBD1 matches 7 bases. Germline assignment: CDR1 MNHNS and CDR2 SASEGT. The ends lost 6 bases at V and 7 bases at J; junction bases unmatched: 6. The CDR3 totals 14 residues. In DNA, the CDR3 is TGTGCCAGCAGGGGGACAGCACCCAATTCACCCCTCCACTTT. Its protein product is CASRGTAPNSPLHF.

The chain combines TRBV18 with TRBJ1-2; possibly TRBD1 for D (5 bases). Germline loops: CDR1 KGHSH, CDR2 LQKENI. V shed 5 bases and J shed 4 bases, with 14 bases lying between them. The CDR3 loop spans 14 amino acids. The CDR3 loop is CASSMGGAIYGYTF. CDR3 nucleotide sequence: TGTGCCAGCTCAATGGGTGGGGCGATCTATGGCTACACCTTC. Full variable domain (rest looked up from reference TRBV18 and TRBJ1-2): NAGVMQNPRHLVRRRGQEARLRCSPMKGHSHVYWYRQLPEEGLKFMVYLQKENIIDESGMPKERFSAEFPKEGPSILRIQQVVRGDSAAYFCASSMGGAIYGYTFGSGTRLTVV.

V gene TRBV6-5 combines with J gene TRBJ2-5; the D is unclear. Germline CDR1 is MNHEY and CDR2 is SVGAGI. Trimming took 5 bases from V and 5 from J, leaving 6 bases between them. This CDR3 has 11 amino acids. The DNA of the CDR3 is TGTGCCAGCAGTACGGTTGAGACCCAGTACTTC. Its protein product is CASSTVETQYF.

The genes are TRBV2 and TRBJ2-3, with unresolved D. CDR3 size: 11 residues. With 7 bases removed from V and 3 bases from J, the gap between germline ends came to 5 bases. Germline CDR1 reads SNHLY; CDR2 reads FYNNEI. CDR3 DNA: TGTGCCAGCACCCTTACAGATACGCAGTATTTT. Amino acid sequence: CASTLTDTQYF.

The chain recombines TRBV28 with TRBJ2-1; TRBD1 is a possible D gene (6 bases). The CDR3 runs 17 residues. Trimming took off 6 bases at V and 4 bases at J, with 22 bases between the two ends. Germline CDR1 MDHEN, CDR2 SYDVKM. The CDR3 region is CASSYNYRVPLYNEQFF. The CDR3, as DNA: TGTGCCAGCAGCTATAATTACAGGGTGCCCCTTTACAATGAGCAGTTCTTC.

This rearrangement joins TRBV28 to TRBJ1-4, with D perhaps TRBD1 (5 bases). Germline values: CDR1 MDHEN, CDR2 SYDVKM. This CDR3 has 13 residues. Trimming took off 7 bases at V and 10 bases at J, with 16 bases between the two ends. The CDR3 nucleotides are TGTGCCAGCACCAAAGGGACCCCAGGAAAACTGTTTTTT. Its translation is CASTKGTPGKLFF.

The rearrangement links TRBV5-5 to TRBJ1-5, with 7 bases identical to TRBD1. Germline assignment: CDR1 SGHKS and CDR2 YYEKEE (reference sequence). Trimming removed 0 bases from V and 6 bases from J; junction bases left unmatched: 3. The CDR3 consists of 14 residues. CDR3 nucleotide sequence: TGTGCCAGCAGCTTGGAGGGGGCTGGTCAGCCCCAGCATTTT. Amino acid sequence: CASSLEGAGQPQHF.

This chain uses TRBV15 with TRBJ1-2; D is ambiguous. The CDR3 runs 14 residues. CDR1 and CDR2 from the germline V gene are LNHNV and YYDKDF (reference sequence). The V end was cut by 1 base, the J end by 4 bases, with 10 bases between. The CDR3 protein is CATSRAGLGYGYTF. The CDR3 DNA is TGTGCCACCAGCAGAGCCGGTTTGGGCTATGGCTACACCTTC.

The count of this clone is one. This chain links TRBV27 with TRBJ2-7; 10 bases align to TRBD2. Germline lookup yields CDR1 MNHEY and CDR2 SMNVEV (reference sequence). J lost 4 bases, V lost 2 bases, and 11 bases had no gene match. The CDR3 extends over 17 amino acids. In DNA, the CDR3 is TGTGCCAGCAGTTTAGGAGGAGAAGCGGGAGGGATATACGAGCAGTACTTC. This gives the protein CASSLGGEAGGIYEQYF.

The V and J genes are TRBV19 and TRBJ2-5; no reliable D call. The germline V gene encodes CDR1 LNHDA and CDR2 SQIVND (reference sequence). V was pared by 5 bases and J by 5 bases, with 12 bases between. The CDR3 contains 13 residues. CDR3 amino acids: CASSWASGETQYF. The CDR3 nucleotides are TGTGCCAGTAGTTGGGCCTCTGGGGAGACCCAGTACTTC.

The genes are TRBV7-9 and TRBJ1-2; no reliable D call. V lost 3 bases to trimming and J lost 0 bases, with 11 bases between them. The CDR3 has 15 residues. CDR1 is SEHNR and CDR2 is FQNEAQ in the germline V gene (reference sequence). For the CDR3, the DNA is TGTGCCAGCAGCTTTGGGAGTCCGACTAACTATGGCTACACCTTC. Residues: CASSFGSPTNYGYTF.

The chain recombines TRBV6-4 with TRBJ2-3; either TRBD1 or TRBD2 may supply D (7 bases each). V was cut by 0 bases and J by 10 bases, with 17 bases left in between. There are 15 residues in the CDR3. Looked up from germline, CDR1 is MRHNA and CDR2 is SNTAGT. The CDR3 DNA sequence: TGTGCCAGCAGTGACTCGTCTACAGGGGAGGGTCCGCAGTATTTT. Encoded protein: CASSDSSTGEGPQYF.

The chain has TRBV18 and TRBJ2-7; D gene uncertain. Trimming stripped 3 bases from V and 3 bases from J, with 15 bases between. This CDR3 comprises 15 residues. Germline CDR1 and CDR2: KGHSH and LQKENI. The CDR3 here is CASSPGWAGYYEQYF. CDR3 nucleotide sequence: TGTGCCAGCTCACCGGGCTGGGCTGGGTACTACGAGCAGTACTTC.

The CDR3 spells CASSPGLAGGWDNEQFF. CDR3 in DNA: TGTGCCAGCAGCCCGGGACTAGCGGGAGGGTGGGACAATGAGCAGTTCTTC. This chain uses TRBV5-5 with TRBJ2-1, with TRBD2 identical over 16 bases. Germline CDR1 is SGHKS and CDR2 is YYEKEE (reference sequence). This CDR3 contains 17 residues. V shed 4 bases, J shed 5 bases, and the junction held 6 bases outside the gene matches.

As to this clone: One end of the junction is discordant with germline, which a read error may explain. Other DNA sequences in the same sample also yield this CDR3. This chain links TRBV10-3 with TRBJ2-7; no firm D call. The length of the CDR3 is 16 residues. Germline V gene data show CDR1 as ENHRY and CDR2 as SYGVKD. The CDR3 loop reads CAISESRPRLSYEQYF. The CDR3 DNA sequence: TGTGCCATTAGTGAGTCGAGGCCCCGCCTCTCCTACGAGCAGTACTTC.

As DNA, the CDR3 is TGTGCCGTCCTGGAAGGGCTGTCCCCTAGCGAGCAGTACTTC. It encodes CAVLEGLSPSEQYF. The genes are TRBV6-1 and TRBJ2-7; the D is unclear. Trimming took off 11 bases at V and 6 bases at J, with 23 bases between the two ends. In germline, CDR1 is MNHNS, CDR2 SASEGT. The CDR3 loop spans 14 amino acids.

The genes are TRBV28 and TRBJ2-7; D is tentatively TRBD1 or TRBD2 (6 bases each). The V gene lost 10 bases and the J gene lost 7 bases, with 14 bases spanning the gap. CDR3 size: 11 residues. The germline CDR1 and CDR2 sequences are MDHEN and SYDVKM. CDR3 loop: CAITGRREQYF. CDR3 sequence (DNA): TGTGCCATCACAGGGAGGCGGGAGCAGTACTTC.

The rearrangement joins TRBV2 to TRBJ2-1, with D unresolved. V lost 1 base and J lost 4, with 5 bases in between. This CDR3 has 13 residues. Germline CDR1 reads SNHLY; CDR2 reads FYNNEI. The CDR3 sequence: CASSEEAYNEQFF. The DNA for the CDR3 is TGTGCCAGCAGTGAAGAGGCGTACAATGAGCAGTTCTTC.

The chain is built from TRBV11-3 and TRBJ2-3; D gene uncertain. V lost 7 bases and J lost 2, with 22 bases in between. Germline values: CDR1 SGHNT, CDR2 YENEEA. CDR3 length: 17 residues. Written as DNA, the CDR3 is TGTGCCAGCAACTCGAACTGGGGTAGGAAGTCCACAGATACGCAGTATTTT. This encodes CASNSNWGRKSTDTQYF. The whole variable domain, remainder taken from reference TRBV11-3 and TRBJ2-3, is EAGVVQSPRYKIIEKKQPVAFWCNPISGHNTLYWYLQNLGQGPELLIRYENEEAVDDSQLPKDRFSAERLKGVDSTLKIQPAELGDSAVYLCASNSNWGRKSTDTQYFGPGTRLTVL.

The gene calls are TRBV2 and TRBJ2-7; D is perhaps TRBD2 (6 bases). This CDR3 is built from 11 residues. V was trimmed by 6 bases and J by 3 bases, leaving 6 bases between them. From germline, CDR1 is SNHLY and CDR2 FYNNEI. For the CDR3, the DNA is TGTGCCAGCAGGGGGGGCTACGAGCAGTACTTC. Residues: CASRGGYEQYF. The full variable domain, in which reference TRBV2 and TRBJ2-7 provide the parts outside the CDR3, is EPEVTQTPSHQVTQMGQEVILRCVPISNHLYFYWYRQILGQKVEFLVSFYNNEISEKSEIFDDQFSVERPDGSNFTLKIRSTKLEDSAMYFCASRGGYEQYFGPGTRLTVT.

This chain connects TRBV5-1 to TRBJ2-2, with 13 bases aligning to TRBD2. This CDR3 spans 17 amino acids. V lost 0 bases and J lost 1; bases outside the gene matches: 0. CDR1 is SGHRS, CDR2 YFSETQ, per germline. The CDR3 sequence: CASSLGTSGRNTGELFF. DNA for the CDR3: TGCGCCAGCAGCTTGGGGACTAGCGGGAGGAACACCGGGGAGCTGTTTTTT.